This T cell receptor (beta chain) was captured by sequencing in a study of blood T cell repertoires in COVID-19. With V trimmed by 5 bases and J by 7 bases, 9 bases remained unmatched. The CDR3 runs to 15 residues. Germline V gives CDR1 SGHRS, CDR2 YFSETQ. Produced via immunoSEQ multiplex PCR; TCRdb's table is partial and in-frame only. This table holds nearly 50,000 clones, about 83% found once. J is TRBJ2-3 and V is TRBV5-1, with 11 bases matching TRBD2. This receptor was taken from a woman between 55 and 75 years old with acute or convalescent COVID-19. The sample taken for sequencing was peripheral blood. In DNA form, the CDR3 reads TGCGCCAGCAGGGTTAGCGGGGGGGCCCAGTATACGCAGTATTTT. Its protein product is CASRVSGGAQYTQYF.